A single sample gave rise to the 11 T cell receptor beta chains below, sequenced in a study of CD8 T cells in ankylosing spondylitis. Study-level points and caveats: There was a TCR beta motif, made of several highly homologous variants, that appeared characteristic of ankylosing spondylitis blood.

Which antigens these TCRs recognize remains unknown. MiXCR was run by TCRdb on the 5' RACE reads, yielding one entry per CDR3 protein. The sample has 450,000 to 550,000 distinct CDR3 sequences, about 5.4% seen once; the top ten hold under 4.5%. Sequencing input: blood, either unsorted or a sorted T cell fraction (not recorded which). All receptors come from a male donor with ankylosing spondylitis.

This chain links TRBV11-2 with TRBJ2-1; 12 nucleotides match TRBD2. Germline values: CDR1 SGHAT, CDR2 FQNNGV. CDR3 length equals 21 residues. After removal of 6 bases from V and 3 bases from J, the junction contained 21 bases not matched to a gene. CDR3 sequence (DNA): TGTGCCAGCAGGGAGGGCAGACAGACTAGCGGGAGAGGTCTTAACTACAATGAGCAGTTCTTC. Protein: CASREGRQTSGRGLNYNEQFF. The full variable domain, completed using reference TRBV11-2 and TRBJ2-1, is EAGVAQSPRYKIIEKRQSVAFWCNPISGHATLYWYQQILGQGPKLLIQFQNNGVVDDSQLPKDRFSAERLKGVDSTLKIQPAKLEDSAVYLCASREGRQTSGRGLNYNEQFFGPGTRLTVL.

A few counts support this clonotype. This chain joins TRBV7-6 and TRBJ2-1, with 10 bases fitting TRBD2. The germline CDR1 and CDR2 sequences are SGHVS and FNYEAQ. V shed 5 bases, J shed 4 bases, and the junction held 8 bases outside the gene matches. The CDR3 totals 16 residues. Written as DNA, the CDR3 is TGTGCCAGCAGCAAGAGAGGGACTAGCGTGTACAATGAGCAGTTCTTC. Translating gives CASSKRGTSVYNEQFF.

This clonotype was seen many times. The rearrangement links TRBV6-2 or TRBV6-3 to TRBJ2-3; 9 bases match TRBD2. Per the germline V gene, CDR1 is MNHEY and CDR2 is SVGEGT. CDR3 length: 15 residues. The J segment lost 8 bases and the V segment lost 8 bases, leaving 14 bases of the junction unmatched. CDR3 coding DNA: TGTGCCAGCGGTATGACTAGCGGACTAAGTGGTACGCAGTATTTT. Translation gives CASGMTSGLSGTQYF.

This clonotype was counted between two and nine times. This chain joins TRBV25-1 and TRBJ2-7; no reliable D call. The ends were cut back, 4 bases at V and 4 bases at J, with 14 bases in the middle. The CDR3 is made up of 14 amino acids. In germline, CDR1 is MGHDK, CDR2 SYGVNS. The CDR3 DNA reads TGTGCCAGCAGTGCGCCGCCGGGTAGATACGAGCAGTACTTC. Amino acids: CASSAPPGRYEQYF.

The V gene is TRBV7-2, the J gene TRBJ1-5; unclear D gene. Germline V lookup: CDR1 SGHTA, CDR2 FQGNSA. V was pared by 5 bases and J by 7 bases, with 21 bases between. The CDR3 extends over 16 amino acids. The CDR3 DNA sequence: TGTGCCAGCAGCCTCGCCGCACCTCTAATAGGGCAGCCCCAGCATTTT. It yields the protein CASSLAAPLIGQPQHF.

This clonotype was seen at least ten times. J is TRBJ2-7 and V is TRBV6-5, with unresolved D. Germline-derived CDR1 and CDR2 are MNHEY and SVGAGI. The CDR3 loop spans 17 amino acids. Trimming pared 0 bases from V and 2 bases from J, leaving 17 bases between. CDR3 in amino acids: CASSYSRPEPLTYEQYF. The CDR3 DNA is TGTGCCAGCAGTTACTCGAGGCCAGAACCGTTAACCTACGAGCAGTACTTC.

There are many counts of this clonotype. The rearrangement joins TRBV9 to TRBJ2-2, with D perhaps TRBD1 or TRBD2 (5 bases each). The V end was cut by 3 bases, the J end by 3 bases, with 12 bases between. Germline values: CDR1 SGDLS, CDR2 YYNGEE. This CDR3 is built from 15 residues. The CDR3 here is CASSESGRDTGELFF. The CDR3 nucleotides are TGTGCCAGCAGCGAATCAGGGCGGGACACCGGGGAGCTGTTTTTT.

This clonotype was detected many times. The chain uses TRBV7-9 and TRBJ1-6; 10 bases map to TRBD1. Germline loops: CDR1 SEHNR, CDR2 FQNEAQ (reference sequence). V lost 4 bases to trimming and J lost 11 bases; unmatched junction nucleotides: 2. This CDR3 comprises 13 residues. For the CDR3, the DNA is TGTGCCAGCAGCTCCGGACAGGGGGCACCCCTCCACTTT. This gives the protein CASSSGQGAPLHF.

With respect to this clonotype: A much more abundant neighbour one base away suggests this may be a read error. As DNA, the CDR3 is TGTGCCAGCAGTTGCTCCCCAAGGGGCTCCTACGAGCAGTACTTC. Amino acids: CASSCSPRGSYEQYF. The chain is built from TRBV6-5 and TRBJ2-7; the D gene is possibly TRBD1 (5 bases). V was clipped by 4 bases and J by 0 bases, with 13 bases between them. The CDR3 spans 15 residues. CDR1 is MNHEY, CDR2 SVGAGI, per germline.

The rearrangement links TRBV21-1 to TRBJ2-3; the table gives TRBD1 as D, unverified against the DNA. TRBV21-1 is tagged as a pseudogene. The length of the CDR3 is 15 residues. The DNA for the CDR3 is TGTGCCAGCGCGGCTGGGGGGATGGGCACAGATACGCAGTATTTT. Translating gives CASAAGGMGTDTQYF.

The chain recombines TRBV6-5 with TRBJ2-7, with D perhaps TRBD2 (7 bases). Germline-derived CDR1 and CDR2 are MNHEY and SVGAGI. V was trimmed by 0 bases and J by 3 bases, leaving 15 bases between them. The CDR3 contains 16 residues. The CDR3, as DNA: TGTGCCAGCAGTTACTCGGGGGGGCGTGAGATCTACGAGCAGTACTTC. It yields the protein CASSYSGGREIYEQYF.